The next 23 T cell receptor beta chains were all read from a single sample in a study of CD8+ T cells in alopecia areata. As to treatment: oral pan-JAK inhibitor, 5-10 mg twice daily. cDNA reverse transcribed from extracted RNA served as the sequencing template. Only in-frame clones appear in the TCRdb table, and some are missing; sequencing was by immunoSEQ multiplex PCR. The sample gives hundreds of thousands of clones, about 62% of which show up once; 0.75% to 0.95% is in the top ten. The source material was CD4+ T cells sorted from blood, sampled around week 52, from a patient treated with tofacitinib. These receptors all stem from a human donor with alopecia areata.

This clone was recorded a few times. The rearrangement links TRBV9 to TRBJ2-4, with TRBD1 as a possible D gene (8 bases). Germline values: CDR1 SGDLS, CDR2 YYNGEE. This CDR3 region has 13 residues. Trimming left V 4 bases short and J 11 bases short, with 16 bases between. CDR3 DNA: TGTGCCAGCAGCTCCGGAACAGGGGGGGTTCAGTACTTC. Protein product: CASSSGTGGVQYF.

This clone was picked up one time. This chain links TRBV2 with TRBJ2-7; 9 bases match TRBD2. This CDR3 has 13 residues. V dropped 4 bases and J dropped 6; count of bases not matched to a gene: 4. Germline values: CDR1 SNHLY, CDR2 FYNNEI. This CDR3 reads CASSARLAAEQYF. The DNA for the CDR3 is TGTGCCAGCAGTGCGAGACTAGCGGCCGAGCAGTACTTC.

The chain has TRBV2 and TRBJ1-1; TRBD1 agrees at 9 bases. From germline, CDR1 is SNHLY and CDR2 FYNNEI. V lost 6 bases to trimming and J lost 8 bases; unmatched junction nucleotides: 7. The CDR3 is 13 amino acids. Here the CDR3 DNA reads TGTGCCAGCAGAGAACAGGGGGCCCTGGAAGCTTTCTTT. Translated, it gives CASREQGALEAFF.

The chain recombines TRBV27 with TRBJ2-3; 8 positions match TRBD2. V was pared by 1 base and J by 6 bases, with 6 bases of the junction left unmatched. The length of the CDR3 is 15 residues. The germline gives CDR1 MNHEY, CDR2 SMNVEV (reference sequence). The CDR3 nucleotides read TGTGCCAGCAGTTTATTAGCGGGGAGGAGGGATACGCAGTATTTT. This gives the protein CASSLLAGRRDTQYF.

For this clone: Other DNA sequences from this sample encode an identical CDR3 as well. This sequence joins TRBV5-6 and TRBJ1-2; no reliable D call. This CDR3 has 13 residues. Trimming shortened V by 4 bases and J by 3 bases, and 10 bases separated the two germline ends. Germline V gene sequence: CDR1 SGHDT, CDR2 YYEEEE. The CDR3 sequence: CASSPGEDYGYTF. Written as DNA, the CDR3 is TGTGCCAGCAGCCCCGGGGAGGACTATGGCTACACCTTC. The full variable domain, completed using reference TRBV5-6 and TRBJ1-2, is DAGVTQSPTHLIKTRGQQVTLRCSPKSGHDTVSWYQQALGQGPQFIFQYYEEEERQRGNFPDRFSGHQFPNYSSELNVNALLLGDSALYLCASSPGEDYGYTFGSGTRLTVV.

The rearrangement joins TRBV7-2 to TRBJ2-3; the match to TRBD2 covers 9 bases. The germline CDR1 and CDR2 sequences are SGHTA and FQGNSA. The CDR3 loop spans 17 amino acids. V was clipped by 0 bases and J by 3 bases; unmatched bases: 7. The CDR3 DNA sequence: TGTGCCAGCAGCTTAGCGGGTAGCGGGGGAGGGACAGATACGCAGTATTTT. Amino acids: CASSLAGSGGGTDTQYF.

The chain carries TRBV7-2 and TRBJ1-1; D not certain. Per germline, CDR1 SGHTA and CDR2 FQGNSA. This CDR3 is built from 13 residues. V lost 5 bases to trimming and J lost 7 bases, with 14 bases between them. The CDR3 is CASSAMRRVEAFF. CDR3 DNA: TGTGCCAGCAGCGCTATGAGGAGGGTTGAAGCTTTCTTT.

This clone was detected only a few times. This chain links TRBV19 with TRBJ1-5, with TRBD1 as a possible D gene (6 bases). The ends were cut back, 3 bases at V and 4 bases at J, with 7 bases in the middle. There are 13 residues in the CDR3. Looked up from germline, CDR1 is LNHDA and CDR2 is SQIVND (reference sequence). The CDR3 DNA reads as TGTGCCAGTAGTATTAGGGGGAATCAGCCCCAGCATTTT. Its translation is CASSIRGNQPQHF.

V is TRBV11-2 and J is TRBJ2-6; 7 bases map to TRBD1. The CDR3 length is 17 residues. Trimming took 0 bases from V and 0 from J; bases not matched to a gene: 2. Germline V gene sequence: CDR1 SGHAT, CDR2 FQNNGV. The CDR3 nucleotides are TGTGCCAGCAGCTTAGAAGGGGGCTACTCTGGGGCCAACGTCCTGACTTTC. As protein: CASSLEGGYSGANVLTF.

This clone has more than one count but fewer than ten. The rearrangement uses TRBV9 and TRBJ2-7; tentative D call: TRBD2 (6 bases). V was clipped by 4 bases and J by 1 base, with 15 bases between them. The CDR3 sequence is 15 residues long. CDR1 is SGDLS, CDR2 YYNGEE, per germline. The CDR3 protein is CASSQFYGGSYEQYF. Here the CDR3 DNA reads TGTGCCAGCAGCCAATTCTACGGGGGATCCTACGAGCAGTACTTC.

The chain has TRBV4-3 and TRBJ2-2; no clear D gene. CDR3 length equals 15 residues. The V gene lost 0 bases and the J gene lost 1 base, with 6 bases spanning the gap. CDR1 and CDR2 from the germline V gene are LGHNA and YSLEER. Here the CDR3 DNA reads TGCGCCAGCAGCCAAGAAGGCGGGAACACCGGGGAGCTGTTTTTT. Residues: CASSQEGGNTGELFF.

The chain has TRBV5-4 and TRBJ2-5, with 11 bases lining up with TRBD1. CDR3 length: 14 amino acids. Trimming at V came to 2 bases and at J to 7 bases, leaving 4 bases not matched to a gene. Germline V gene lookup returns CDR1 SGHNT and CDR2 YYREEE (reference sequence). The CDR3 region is CASSLTGTGGTQYF. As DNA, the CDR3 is TGTGCCAGCAGCTTAACCGGGACAGGGGGGACCCAGTACTTC. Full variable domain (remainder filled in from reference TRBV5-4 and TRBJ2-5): ETGVTQSPTHLIKTRGQQVTLRCSSQSGHNTVSWYQQALGQGPQFIFQYYREEENGRGNFPPRFSGLQFPNYSSELNVNALELDDSALYLCASSLTGTGGTQYFGPGTRLLVL.

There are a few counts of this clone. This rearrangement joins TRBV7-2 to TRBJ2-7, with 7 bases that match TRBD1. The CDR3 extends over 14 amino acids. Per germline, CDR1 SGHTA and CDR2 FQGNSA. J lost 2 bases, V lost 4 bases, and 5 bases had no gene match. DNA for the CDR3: TGTGCCAGCAGCTCCAGACAGGGAGCCTACGAGCAGTACTTC. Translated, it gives CASSSRQGAYEQYF.

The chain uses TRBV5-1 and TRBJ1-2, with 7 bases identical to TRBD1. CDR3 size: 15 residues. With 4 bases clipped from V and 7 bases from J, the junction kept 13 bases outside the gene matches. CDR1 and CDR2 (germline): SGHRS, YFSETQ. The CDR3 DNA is TGCGCCAGCAGCCCGGACCCAGACAGGGTTGGTGGCTACACCTTC. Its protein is CASSPDPDRVGGYTF.

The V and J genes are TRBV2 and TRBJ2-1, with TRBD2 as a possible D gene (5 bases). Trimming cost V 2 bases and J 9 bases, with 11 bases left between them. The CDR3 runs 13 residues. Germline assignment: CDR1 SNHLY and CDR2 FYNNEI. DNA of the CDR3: TGTGCCAGCAGTGAATTCCGGGGAAGTGAGCAGTTCTTC. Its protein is CASSEFRGSEQFF.

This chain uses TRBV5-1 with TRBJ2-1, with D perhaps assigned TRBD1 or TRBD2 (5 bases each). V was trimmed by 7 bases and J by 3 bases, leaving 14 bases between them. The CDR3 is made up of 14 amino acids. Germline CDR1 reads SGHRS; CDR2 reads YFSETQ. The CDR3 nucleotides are TGCGCCAGCGGCCGGGACGCGGACTACAATGAGCAGTTCTTC. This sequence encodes CASGRDADYNEQFF.

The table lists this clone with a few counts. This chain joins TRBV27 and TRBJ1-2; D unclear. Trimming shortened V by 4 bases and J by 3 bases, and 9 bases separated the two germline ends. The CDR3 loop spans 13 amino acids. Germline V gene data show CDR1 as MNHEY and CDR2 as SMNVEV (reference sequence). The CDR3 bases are TGTGCCAGCAGTTGGGGTGGGGACTATGGCTACACCTTC. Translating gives CASSWGGDYGYTF.

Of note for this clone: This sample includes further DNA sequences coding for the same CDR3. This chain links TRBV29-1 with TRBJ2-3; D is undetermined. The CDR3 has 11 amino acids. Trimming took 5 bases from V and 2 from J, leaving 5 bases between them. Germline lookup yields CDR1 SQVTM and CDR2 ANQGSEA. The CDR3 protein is CSVRITDTQYF. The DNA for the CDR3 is TGCAGCGTTAGGATCACAGATACGCAGTATTTT.

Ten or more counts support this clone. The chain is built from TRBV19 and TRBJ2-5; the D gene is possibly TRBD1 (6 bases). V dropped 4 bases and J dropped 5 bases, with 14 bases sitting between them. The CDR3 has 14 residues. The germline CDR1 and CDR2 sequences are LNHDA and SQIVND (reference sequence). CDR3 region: CASSTNRDRETQYF. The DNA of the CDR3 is TGTGCCAGTAGTACCAACAGGGACCGGGAGACCCAGTACTTC.

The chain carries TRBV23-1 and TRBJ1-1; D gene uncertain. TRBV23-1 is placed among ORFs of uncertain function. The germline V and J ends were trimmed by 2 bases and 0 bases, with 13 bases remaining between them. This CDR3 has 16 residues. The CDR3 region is CASSQPSVALNTEAFF. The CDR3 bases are TGCGCCAGCAGTCAACCAAGTGTGGCACTGAACACTGAAGCTTTCTTT.

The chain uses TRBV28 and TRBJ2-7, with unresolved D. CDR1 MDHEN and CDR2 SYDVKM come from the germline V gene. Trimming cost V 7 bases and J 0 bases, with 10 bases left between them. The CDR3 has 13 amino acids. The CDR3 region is CASTPSLSYEQYF. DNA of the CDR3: TGTGCCAGCACCCCCTCGCTCTCCTACGAGCAGTACTTC.

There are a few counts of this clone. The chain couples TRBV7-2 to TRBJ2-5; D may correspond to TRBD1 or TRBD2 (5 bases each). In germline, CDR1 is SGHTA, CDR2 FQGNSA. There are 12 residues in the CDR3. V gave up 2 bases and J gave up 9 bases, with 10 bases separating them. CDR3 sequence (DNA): TGTGCCAGCAGCTTAAGAGGGGTGCCCCAGTACTTC. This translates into CASSLRGVPQYF.

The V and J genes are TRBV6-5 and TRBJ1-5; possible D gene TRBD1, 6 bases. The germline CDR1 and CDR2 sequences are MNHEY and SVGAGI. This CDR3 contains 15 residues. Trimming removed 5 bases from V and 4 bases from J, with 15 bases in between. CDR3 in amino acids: CASSRVGGTNQPQHF. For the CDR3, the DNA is TGTGCCAGCAGTCGGGTGGGAGGGACAAATCAGCCCCAGCATTTT.